This TCR beta chain was profiled in a study of cytomegalovirus exposure and HLA in healthy donors. Primers: 60 Vbeta forward and 13 Jbeta reverse. Some clones are missing from TCRdb's copy, which holds only in-frame ones; the method was immunoSEQ multiplex PCR. The data hold roughly 120,000 clones, with about 86% observed a single time. The germline V gene encodes CDR1 SGHTA and CDR2 FQGTGA. Trimming pared 5 bases from V and 1 base from J, leaving 9 bases between. This CDR3 is 15 amino acids long. The TCR sequence derives from a woman in her thirties or forties in good health and CMV-seronegative. The sample taken for sequencing was PBMCs. This sequence joins TRBV7-3 and TRBJ2-6; a possible D gene is TRBD2 (5 bases). Here the CDR3 reads CASSPEGSGANVLTF. The CDR3 nucleotides are TGTGCCAGCAGCCCAGAGGGATCTGGGGCCAACGTCCTGACTTTC.